This T cell receptor beta chain came from a study of blood T cell repertoires in COVID-19. At the level of the study: The United States, Italy and Spain provided the acute and convalescent COVID-19 samples. The analysed material was cDNA or gDNA that came from T cells, B-cell-depleted T cells, or PBMCs.

In the authors' workflow: Reference gene primers were amplified, and this amplification served to estimate nucleated cell counts. The assay was immunoSEQ multiplex PCR, and TCRdb's table has in-frame clones only and misses some. V, J and clone size are those of that table, while D and trimming were read from the DNA. The sample includes roughly 170,000 clones, about 85% of them seen just once. Enrolled during active infection, Seattle patients were then followed longitudinally. This CDR3 spans 15 amino acids. In germline, CDR1 is MNHEY, CDR2 SVGAGI. J was trimmed by 1 base and V by 6 bases; bases with no gene match: 5.

The source is a woman in her fifties or sixties with COVID-19, enrolled during active disease. The chain links TRBV6-5 to TRBJ2-2; 7 bases match TRBD1. Sequenced input: peripheral blood. CDR3 residues: CASRRTGQNTGELFF. CDR3 DNA: TGTGCCAGCAGACGGACAGGACAGAACACCGGGGAGCTGTTTTTT.